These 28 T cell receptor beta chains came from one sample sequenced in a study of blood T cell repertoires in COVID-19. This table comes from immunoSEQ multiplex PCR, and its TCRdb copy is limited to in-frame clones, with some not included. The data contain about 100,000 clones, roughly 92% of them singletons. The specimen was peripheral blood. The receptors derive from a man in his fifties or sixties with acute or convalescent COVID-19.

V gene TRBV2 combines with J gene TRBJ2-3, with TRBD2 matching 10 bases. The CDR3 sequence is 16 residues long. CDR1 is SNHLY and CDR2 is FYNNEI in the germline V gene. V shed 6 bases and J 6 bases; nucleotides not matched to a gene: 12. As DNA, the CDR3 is TGTGCCAGCAGCCCACGGACTAGCGGAGTTACCGATACGCAGTATTTT. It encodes CASSPRTSGVTDTQYF.

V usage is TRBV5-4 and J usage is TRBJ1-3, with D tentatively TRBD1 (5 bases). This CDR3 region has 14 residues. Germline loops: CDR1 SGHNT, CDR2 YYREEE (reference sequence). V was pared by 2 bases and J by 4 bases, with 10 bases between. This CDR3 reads CASSLGVSGNTIYF. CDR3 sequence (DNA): TGTGCCAGCAGCTTAGGGGTGTCCGGAAACACCATATATTTT.

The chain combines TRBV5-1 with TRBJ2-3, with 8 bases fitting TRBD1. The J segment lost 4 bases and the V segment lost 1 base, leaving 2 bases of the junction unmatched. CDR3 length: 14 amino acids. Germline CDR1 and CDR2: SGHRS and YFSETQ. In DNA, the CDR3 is TGCGCCAGCAGCTTGTTACAGGGGGCAGATACGCAGTATTTT. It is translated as CASSLLQGADTQYF.

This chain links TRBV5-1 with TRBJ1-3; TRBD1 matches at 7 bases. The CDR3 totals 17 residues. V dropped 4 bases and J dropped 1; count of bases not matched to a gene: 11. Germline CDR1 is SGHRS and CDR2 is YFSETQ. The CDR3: CASSLGRRTGSGNTIYF. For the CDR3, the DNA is TGCGCCAGCAGCCTTGGTAGACGGACAGGATCTGGAAACACCATATATTTT.

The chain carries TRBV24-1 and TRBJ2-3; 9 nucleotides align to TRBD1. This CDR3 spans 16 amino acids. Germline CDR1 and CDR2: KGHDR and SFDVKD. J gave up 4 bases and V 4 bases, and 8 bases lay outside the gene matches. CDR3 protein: CATSDSGTGKADTQYF. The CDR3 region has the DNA TGTGCCACCAGTGACTCCGGGACAGGGAAGGCAGATACGCAGTATTTT.

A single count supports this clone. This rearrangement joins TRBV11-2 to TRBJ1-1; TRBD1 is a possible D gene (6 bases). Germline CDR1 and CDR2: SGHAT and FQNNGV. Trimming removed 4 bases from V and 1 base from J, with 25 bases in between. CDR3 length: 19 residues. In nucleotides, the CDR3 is TGTGCCAGCAGCTCCCCGGGGGGACATCCCTTCGGTTGGAACACTGAAGCTTTCTTT. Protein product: CASSSPGGHPFGWNTEAFF. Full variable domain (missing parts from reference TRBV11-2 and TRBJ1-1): EAGVAQSPRYKIIEKRQSVAFWCNPISGHATLYWYQQILGQGPKLLIQFQNNGVVDDSQLPKDRFSAERLKGVDSTLKIQPAKLEDSAVYLCASSSPGGHPFGWNTEAFFGQGTRLTVV.

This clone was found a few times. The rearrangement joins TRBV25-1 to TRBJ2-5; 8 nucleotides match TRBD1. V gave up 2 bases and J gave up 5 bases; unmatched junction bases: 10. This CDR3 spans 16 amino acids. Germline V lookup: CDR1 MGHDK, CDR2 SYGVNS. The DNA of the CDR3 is TGTGCCAGCAGTGAACGACGGGCAGGGGGCGGCGAGACCCAGTACTTC. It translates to CASSERRAGGGETQYF.

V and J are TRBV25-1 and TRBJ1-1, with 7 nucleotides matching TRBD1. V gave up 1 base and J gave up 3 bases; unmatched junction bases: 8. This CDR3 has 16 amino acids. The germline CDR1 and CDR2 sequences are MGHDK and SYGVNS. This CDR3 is CASSEFGGGRDTEAFF. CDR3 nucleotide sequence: TGTGCCAGCAGTGAATTCGGAGGGGGCAGGGACACTGAAGCTTTCTTT.

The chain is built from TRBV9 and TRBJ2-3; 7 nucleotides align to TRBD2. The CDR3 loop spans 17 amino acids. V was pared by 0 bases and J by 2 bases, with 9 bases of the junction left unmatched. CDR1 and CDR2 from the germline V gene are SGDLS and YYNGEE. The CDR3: CASSVDVAGLVTDTQYF. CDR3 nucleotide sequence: TGTGCCAGCAGCGTAGATGTAGCGGGCCTCGTCACAGATACGCAGTATTTT.

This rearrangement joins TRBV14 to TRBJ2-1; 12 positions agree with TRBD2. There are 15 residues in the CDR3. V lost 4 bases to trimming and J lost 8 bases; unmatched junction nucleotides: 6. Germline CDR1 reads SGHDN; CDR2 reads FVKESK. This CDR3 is CASSLLAGGEHEQFF. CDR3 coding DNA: TGTGCCAGCAGCCTACTAGCGGGAGGTGAACATGAGCAGTTCTTC.

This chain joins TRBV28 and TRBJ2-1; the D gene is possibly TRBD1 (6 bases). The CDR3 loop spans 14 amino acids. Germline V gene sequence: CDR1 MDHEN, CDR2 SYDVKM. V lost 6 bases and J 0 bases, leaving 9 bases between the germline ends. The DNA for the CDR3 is TGTGCCAGCAGGACAGGCCCCTCCTACAATGAGCAGTTCTTC. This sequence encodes CASRTGPSYNEQFF.

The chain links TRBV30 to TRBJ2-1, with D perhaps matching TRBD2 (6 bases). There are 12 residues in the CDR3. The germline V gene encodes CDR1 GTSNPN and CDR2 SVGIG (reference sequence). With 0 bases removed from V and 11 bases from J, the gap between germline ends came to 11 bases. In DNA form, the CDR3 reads TGTGCCTGGAGTGTAGGGACTCCCCAGCAGTTCTTC. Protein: CAWSVGTPQQFF.

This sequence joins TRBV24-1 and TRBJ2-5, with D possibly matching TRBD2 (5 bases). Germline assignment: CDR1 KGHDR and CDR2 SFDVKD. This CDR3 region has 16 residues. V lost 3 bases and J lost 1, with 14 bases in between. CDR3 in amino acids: CATSDLTSGSQETQYF. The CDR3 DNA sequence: TGTGCCACCAGTGATCTTACAAGCGGATCCCAAGAGACCCAGTACTTC.

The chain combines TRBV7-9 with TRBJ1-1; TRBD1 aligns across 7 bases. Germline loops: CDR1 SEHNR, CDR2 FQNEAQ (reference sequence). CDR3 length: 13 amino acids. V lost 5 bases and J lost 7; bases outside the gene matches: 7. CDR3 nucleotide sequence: TGTGCCAGCAGCCCTCTGGACAGGAATGAAGCTTTCTTT. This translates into CASSPLDRNEAFF. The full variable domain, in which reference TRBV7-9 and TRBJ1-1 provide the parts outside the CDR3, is DTGVSQNPRHKITKRGQNVTFRCDPISEHNRLYWYRQTLGQGPEFLTYFQNEAQLEKSRLLSDRFSAERPKGSFSTLEIQRTEQGDSAMYLCASSPLDRNEAFFGQGTRLTVV.

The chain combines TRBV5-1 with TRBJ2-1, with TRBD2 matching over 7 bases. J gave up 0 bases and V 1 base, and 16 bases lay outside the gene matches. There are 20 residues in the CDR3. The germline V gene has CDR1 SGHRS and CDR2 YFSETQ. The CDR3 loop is CASSLNLNVASGFSYNEQFF. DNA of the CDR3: TGCGCCAGCAGCTTGAATCTTAACGTGGCTAGCGGATTCTCCTACAATGAGCAGTTCTTC.

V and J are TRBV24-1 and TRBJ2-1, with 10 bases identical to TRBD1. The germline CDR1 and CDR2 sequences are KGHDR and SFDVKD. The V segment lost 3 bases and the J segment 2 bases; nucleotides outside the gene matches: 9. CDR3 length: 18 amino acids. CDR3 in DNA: TGTGCCACCAGTGATCAGACGGGGGGACAGGGGACCTACAATGAGCAGTTCTTC. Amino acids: CATSDQTGGQGTYNEQFF.

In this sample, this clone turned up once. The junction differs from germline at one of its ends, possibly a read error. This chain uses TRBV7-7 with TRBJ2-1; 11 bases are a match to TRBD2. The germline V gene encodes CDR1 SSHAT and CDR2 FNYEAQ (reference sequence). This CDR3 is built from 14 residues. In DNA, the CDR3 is TGTGCTAGCAGCTTAGAACTAGCGGGAGATGAGCAGTTCTTC. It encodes CASSLELAGDEQFF.

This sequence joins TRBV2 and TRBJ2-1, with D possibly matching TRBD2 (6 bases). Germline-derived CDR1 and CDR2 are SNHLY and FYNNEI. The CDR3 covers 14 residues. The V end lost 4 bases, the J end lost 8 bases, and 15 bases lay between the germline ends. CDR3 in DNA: TGTGCCAGCAGTGGCCCCCGGGAGATCGATGAGCAGTTCTTC. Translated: CASSGPREIDEQFF.

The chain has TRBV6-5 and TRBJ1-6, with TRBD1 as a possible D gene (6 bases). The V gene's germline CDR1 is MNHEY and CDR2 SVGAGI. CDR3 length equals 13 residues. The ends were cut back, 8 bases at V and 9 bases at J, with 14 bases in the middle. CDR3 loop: CASVQGLGSPLHF. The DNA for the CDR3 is TGTGCCAGCGTTCAGGGGTTAGGTTCACCCCTCCACTTT.

The CDR3 is CASSLERREFDEQYF. CDR3 sequence (DNA): TGTGCCAGCAGCTTAGAACGGCGGGAGTTCGACGAGCAGTACTTC. The rearrangement uses TRBV11-2 and TRBJ2-7; 7 positions match TRBD2. The V gene end was trimmed by 0 bases and the J gene end by 5 bases; junction bases not matched to a gene: 7. Germline CDR1 SGHAT, CDR2 FQNNGV. This CDR3 is built from 15 residues.

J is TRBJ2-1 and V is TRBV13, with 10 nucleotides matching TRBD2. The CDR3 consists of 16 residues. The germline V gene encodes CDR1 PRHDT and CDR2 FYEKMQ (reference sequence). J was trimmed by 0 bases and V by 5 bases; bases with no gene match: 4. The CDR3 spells CASSPSSGSSYNEQFF. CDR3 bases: TGTGCCAGCAGCCCCTCTAGCGGGAGCTCCTACAATGAGCAGTTCTTC.

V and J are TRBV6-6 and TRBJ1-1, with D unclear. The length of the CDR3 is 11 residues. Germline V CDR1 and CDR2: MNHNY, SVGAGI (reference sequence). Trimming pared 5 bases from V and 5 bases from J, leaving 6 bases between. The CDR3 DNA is TGTGCCAGCAGTCTGAGTACTGAAGCTTTCTTT. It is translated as CASSLSTEAFF.

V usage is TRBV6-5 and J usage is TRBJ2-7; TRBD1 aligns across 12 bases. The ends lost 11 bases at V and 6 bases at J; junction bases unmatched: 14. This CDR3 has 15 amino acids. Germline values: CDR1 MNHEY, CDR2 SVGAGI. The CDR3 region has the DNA TGTGCCTTATCAAAGGGGGACAGGGGGCGCCGCGAGCAGTACGTC. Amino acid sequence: CALSKGDRGRREQYV.

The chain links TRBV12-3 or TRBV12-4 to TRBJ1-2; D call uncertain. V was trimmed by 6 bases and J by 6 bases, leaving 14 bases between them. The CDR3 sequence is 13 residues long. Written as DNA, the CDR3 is TGTGCCAGCAGCGGGATTTGGGGTGATGGCTACACCTTC. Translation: CASSGIWGDGYTF.

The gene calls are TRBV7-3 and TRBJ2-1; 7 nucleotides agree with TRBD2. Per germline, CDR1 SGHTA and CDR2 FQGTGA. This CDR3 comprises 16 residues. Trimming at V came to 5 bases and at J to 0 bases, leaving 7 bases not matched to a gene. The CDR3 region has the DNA TGTGCCAGCAGCCCTTATGAGCGGGGCTCCTACAATGAGCAGTTCTTC. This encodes CASSPYERGSYNEQFF.

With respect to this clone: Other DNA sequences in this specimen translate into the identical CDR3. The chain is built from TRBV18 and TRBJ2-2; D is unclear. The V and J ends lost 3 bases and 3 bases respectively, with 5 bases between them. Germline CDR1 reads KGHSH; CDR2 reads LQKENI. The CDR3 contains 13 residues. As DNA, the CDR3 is TGTGCCAGCTCACCTTTATACACCGGGGAGCTGTTTTTT. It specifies CASSPLYTGELFF.

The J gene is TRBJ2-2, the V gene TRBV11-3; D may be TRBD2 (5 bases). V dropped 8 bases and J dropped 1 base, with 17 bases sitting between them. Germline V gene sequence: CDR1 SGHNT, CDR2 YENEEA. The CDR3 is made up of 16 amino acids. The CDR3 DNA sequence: TGTGCCAGCTCCTTAGGTCGGGGATGGAACACCGGGGAGCTGTTTTTT. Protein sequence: CASSLGRGWNTGELFF. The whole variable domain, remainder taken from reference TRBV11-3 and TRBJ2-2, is EAGVVQSPRYKIIEKKQPVAFWCNPISGHNTLYWYLQNLGQGPELLIRYENEEAVDDSQLPKDRFSAERLKGVDSTLKIQPAELGDSAVYLCASSLGRGWNTGELFFGEGSRLTVL.

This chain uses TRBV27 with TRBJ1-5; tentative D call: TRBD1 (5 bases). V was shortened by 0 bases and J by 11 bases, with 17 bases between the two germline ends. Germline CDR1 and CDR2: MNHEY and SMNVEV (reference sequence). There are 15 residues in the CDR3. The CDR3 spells CASSLSMAGLSAQHF. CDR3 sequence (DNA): TGTGCCAGCAGTTTATCGATGGCAGGGCTCTCGGCCCAGCATTTT.